This T cell receptor beta chain came from a study of T cells in localized non-small cell lung cancer. Findings and limits, study-wide: Uninvolved adjacent lung had the highest recorded T cell clonality, with tumor below it.

TCRdb keeps only in-frame clones here, not all; method: immunoSEQ multiplex PCR. The table has tens of thousands of clones, roughly 88% seen once. Remarks on this clone: Its specificity is not known.

Between the trimmed V and J ends, which lost 4 bases and 2 bases, there was a span of 5 bases. CDR1 and CDR2 (germline): SGHKS, YYEKEE (reference sequence). This CDR3 is built from 12 residues. V and J are TRBV5-5 and TRBJ2-3; D is undetermined. The TCR was taken from a male donor aged 60 or over with stage II lung adenocarcinoma. The sample consisted of peripheral blood mononuclear cells, taken before any cancer treatment. The CDR3 region is CASSQNTDTQYF. The CDR3 region has the DNA TGTGCCAGCAGCCAAAACACAGATACGCAGTATTTT.